This TCR beta chain derives from a study of shared clonotypes between healthy human individuals. Overall study results and limits: The authors sampled blood alone, and tissue repertoires likely differ.

The CDR3 spans 12 residues. Germline loops: CDR1 SNHLY, CDR2 FYNNEI. V lost 0 bases to trimming and J lost 2 bases, with 2 bases between them. Sequenced by immunoSEQ multiplex PCR; TCRdb stores in-frame clones only, minus some. The repertoire holds about 110,000 clones, with under 70% as singletons. Both CD45RO+ cells and CCR7-negative CD45RA+ TemRA cells were combined to make up CD8 memory. A remark on this clone: What it binds is not known.

Input material: memory CD8+ T cells sorted from blood. Subset noted: CD45RO+ cells pooled with CCR7-negative TemRA cells. The chain has TRBV2 and TRBJ2-7; D ambiguous. The origin of this receptor is a woman under 40 in good health. CDR3 nucleotides: TGTGCCAGCAGTGAAGCCGCCTACGAGCAGTACTTC. Protein sequence: CASSEAAYEQYF.